A selection of T cell receptor beta chains follows, all from one sample in a study of STAT5B mutations in CD4+ large granular lymphocyte leukemia. The data were produced by immunoSEQ multiplex PCR, yet TCRdb's version contains in-frame clones alone and is incomplete. Of about 40,000 clones in the sample, 65% to 85% were seen once. Sequences were obtained from CD4+ T cells from blood buffy coats. The receptors stem from a human donor in good health. CDR3s include the opening cysteine and the closing phenylalanine or tryptophan. The D gene is left open where the match is weak. Part of the rows lack a size; the others show once, few, many or a class for expanded clones.

size | D | J | V | CDR3 | DNA
. | . | TRBJ1-1 | TRBV10-3 | CAISVFEGPAFF | TGTGCCATCAGTGTATTTGAGGGGCCGGCTTTCTTT
. | TRBD1 | TRBJ1-2 | TRBV19 | CASSGPGQGVHGYTF | TGTGCCAGTAGTGGTCCGGGACAGGGAGTCCATGGCTACACCTTC
few | . | TRBJ1-2 | TRBV14 | CASSQSFGAYYGYTF | TGTGCCAGCAGCCAGTCCTTCGGGGCTTACTATGGCTACACCTTC
. | . | TRBJ1-3 | TRBV7-8 | CASSLAVLNTIYF | TGTGCCAGCAGCCTAGCCGTTCTAAACACCATATATTTT
once | TRBD1 | TRBJ1-4 | TRBV28 | CASSLSGTGGGANEKLFF | TGTGCCAGCAGTTTATCCGGGACAGGGGGTGGGGCTAATGAAAAACTGTTTTTT
. | . | TRBJ2-5 | TRBV29-1 | CSAPSGETQYF | TGCAGCGCCCCATCGGGGGAGACCCAGTACTTC
. | TRBD2 | TRBJ2-7 | TRBV28 | CATGGITYYEQYF | TGTGCCACCGGGGGGATAACCTACTACGAGCAGTACTTC
few | . | TRBJ1-3 | TRBV5-1 | CASSLGGNSGNTIYF | TGCGCCAGCAGCTTGGGCGGGAACTCTGGAAACACCATATATTTT
. | TRBD1 | TRBJ1-2 | TRBV30 | CAWSALSGTVHYF | TGTGCCTGGAGTGCATTATCCGGGACAGTCCATTACTTC
. | TRBD1 | TRBJ2-7 | TRBV6-1 | CASSEGDRGDEQYF | TGTGCCAGCAGTGAAGGGGACAGGGGGGACGAGCAGTACTTC
once | TRBD1 | TRBJ2-5 | TRBV6-6 | CASSGQGAETQYF | TGTGCCAGCAGTGGACAGGGGGCGGAGACCCAGTACTTC
. | TRBD1 | TRBJ1-4 | TRBV10-3 | CAISPQGAANEKLFF | TGTGCCATCAGTCCCCAGGGGGCTGCTAATGAAAAACTGTTTTTT
once | . | TRBJ2-6 | TRBV7-8 | CASSLARWGAGANVLTF | TGTGCCAGCAGCTTAGCTAGGTGGGGAGCTGGGGCCAACGTCCTGACTTTC
. | TRBD1 | TRBJ2-7 | TRBV10-3 | CAISESTTGGDEQYF | TGTGCCATCAGTGAATCCACGACAGGGGGCGACGAGCAGTACTTC
. | . | TRBJ2-2 | TRBV4-1 | CASRTGLTDTGELFF | TGCGCCAGCAGGACGGGACTCACTGACACCGGGGAGCTGTTTTTT
. | . | TRBJ2-3 | TRBV30 | CALGGGHSDTQYF | TGTGCCCTAGGGGGGGGTCACTCTGATACGCAGTATTTT
. | TRBD1 | TRBJ1-2 | TRBV6-1 | CASSDGRDRGSYGYTF | TGTGCCAGCAGTGATGGTAGGGACAGGGGCTCTTACGGCTACACCTTC
. | . | TRBJ2-1 | TRBV11-2 | CASSLVPGEGGEQFF | TGTGCCAGCAGCTTAGTTCCGGGAGAGGGGGGGGAGCAGTTCTTC
once | . | TRBJ2-7 | TRBV4-1 | CASSQVPGQGYEQHF | TGCGCCAGCAGCCAAGTTCCAGGGCAGGGATACGAGCAGCACTTC
. | TRBD2 | TRBJ2-3 | TRBV6-6 | CASRASGGADTQYF | TGTGCCAGCAGGGCTAGCGGGGGGGCAGATACGCAGTATTTT
. | TRBD2 | TRBJ2-2 | TRBV7-8 | CASSLRTSGGRSSGELFF | TGTGCCAGCAGCCTCCGGACTAGCGGGGGACGCTCGTCCGGGGAGCTGTTTTTT
. | . | TRBJ1-2 | TRBV6-5 | CASSVRDGYTF | TGTGCCAGCAGTGTAAGGGATGGCTACACCTTC
. | TRBD1 | TRBJ1-5 | TRBV2 | CASRGTGSNQPQHF | TGTGCCAGCAGGGGGACAGGGAGCAATCAGCCCCAGCATTTT
few | TRBD1 | TRBJ1-2 | TRBV7-2 | CASSIGTEAWNGYTF | TGTGCCAGCAGCATAGGGACAGAGGCGTGGAATGGCTACACCTTC
few | . | TRBJ2-2 | TRBV4-3 | CASSQVEGAGELFF | TGCGCCAGCAGCCAAGTCGAGGGGGCCGGGGAGCTGTTTTTT
once | TRBD1 | TRBJ1-4 | TRBV19 | CASSPRQGNEKLFF | TGTGCCAGTAGTCCTCGACAGGGGAATGAAAAACTGTTTTTT
. | TRBD1 | TRBJ1-2 | TRBV28 | CASREVGQAYYGYTF | TGTGCCAGCAGGGAAGTCGGACAGGCATACTATGGCTACACCTTC
. | . | TRBJ2-1 | TRBV30 | CAWSVLGGSAQFF | TGTGCCTGGAGTGTACTGGGGGGCTCTGCGCAGTTCTTC
. | TRBD2 | TRBJ2-5 | TRBV6-5 | CASSYLRRGVQETQYF | TGTGCCAGCAGTTACCTCCGACGGGGGGTGCAAGAGACCCAGTACTTC
. | . | TRBJ2-7 | TRBV29-1 | CSVEVSSYEQYF | TGCAGCGTTGAAGTCAGCTCCTACGAGCAGTACTTC
. | . | TRBJ2-3 | TRBV9 | CASSAGPRVDTQYF | TGTGCCAGCAGCGCCGGGCCTCGGGTAGATACGCAGTATTTT
. | TRBD1 | TRBJ1-1 | TRBV30 | CAWSLDPGQVNTEAFF | TGTGCCTGGAGTCTAGATCCGGGACAGGTGAACACTGAAGCTTTCTTT
. | TRBD2 | TRBJ2-7 | TRBV6-6 | CASSPATSGFYEQYF | TGTGCCAGCAGCCCAGCGACTAGCGGATTTTACGAGCAGTACTTC
. | . | TRBJ2-2 | TRBV4-3 | CASSQWTANTGELFF | TGCGCCAGCAGCCAGTGGACAGCGAACACCGGGGAGCTGTTTTTT
once | . | TRBJ2-4 | TRBV18 | CASSRDRAKNIQYF | TGTGCCAGCTCACGCGACAGGGCCAAAAACATTCAGTACTTC
. | TRBD2 | TRBJ2-3 | TRBV7-9 | CASSLAPWRESSADTQYF | TGTGCCAGCAGCTTAGCGCCTTGGCGGGAGAGTAGCGCAGATACGCAGTATTTT
. | . | TRBJ2-5 | TRBV9 | CASSVAGGQSVGGETQYF | TGTGCCAGCAGCGTAGCTGGGGGACAGTCGGTCGGGGGAGAGACCCAGTACTTC
. | . | TRBJ2-7 | TRBV19 | CASSRRDSSYEQYF | TGTGCCAGTAGCCGCCGGGACTCTTCCTACGAGCAGTACTTC
. | . | TRBJ2-1 | TRBV30 | CAWTTDSSYNEQFF | TGTGCCTGGACGACAGATAGCTCCTACAATGAGCAGTTCTTC
. | . | TRBJ1-4 | TRBV5-4 | CASSWGTVNGEKLFF | TGTGCCAGCAGCTGGGGGACCGTGAACGGTGAAAAACTGTTTTTT
. | . | TRBJ1-1 | TRBV9 | CASSAQVGVNTEAFF | TGTGCCAGCAGCGCCCAGGTAGGGGTGAACACTGAAGCTTTCTTT
. | TRBD2 | TRBJ2-5 | TRBV5-4 | CASSTGTSGGHQETQYF | TGTGCCAGCAGTACCGGGACTAGCGGGGGCCACCAAGAGACCCAGTACTTC
. | . | TRBJ2-1 | TRBV19 | CASSIDPNEYNEQFF | TGTGCCAGTAGTATAGACCCAAATGAATACAATGAGCAGTTCTTC